Listed below are T cell receptor delta chains from one sample, sequenced in a study of Vδ1+ human thymocytes. TCRdb redid clone calling on the multiplex PCR reads using CATT. The table includes fewer than 25,000 delta-chain clones, roughly 8% detected once. The source material was Vdelta1+ gamma-delta thymocytes from the thymus. These receptors originate from a child less than two years old who had congenital heart surgery. Each CDR3 is given with its conserved first and last residue. Fields, in order: clone size, J gene, D gene, V gene, CDR3 DNA, CDR3 protein. The D gene is left open where the match is weak. Size tells how often a clone was seen (once, few, many) or the class of an expanded clone, and some rows leave it out.

>few|TRDJ1|TRDD2|TRDV1
TGTGCTCTTGGGGACCGACCTTCCTACCTGGGAAGCACCGATAAACTCATCTTT
CALGDRPSYLGSTDKLIF
>few|TRDJ1|TRDD3|TRDV1
TGTGCTCTTGGGGGGCCTTCCTACCTTACTGGGGGATATGGGTACACCGATAAACTCATCTTT
CALGGPSYLTGGYGYTDKLIF
>-|TRDJ1|-|TRDV1
TGTGCTCTTGGGGGGGCTATCTGGGCCCCGGGGGGTAAGGCTGTCACCGATAAACTCATCTTT
CALGGAIWAPGGKAVTDKLIF
>-|TRDJ1|TRDD3|TRDV1
TGTGCTCTTGGGGAATCCCAATCAGACCTACGTACTGGGGATTCGGGGGGCACCGATAAACTCATCTTT
CALGESQSDLRTGDSGGTDKLIF
>-|TRDJ1|-|TRDV1
TGTGCTCTTGGGATAAGCAACGACACCGATAAACTCATCTTT
CALGISNDTDKLIF
>-|TRDJ1|-|TRDV1
TGTGCTCTTGGGACCGGGGGACCCTTTTTAGGGCCACCCACCGATAAACTCATCTTT
CALGTGGPFLGPPTDKLIF
>-|TRDJ1|-|TRDV2
TGTGCCAGTGACTCGCAGGACCGGGGAAAGTACACCGATAAACTCATCTTT
CASDSQDRGKYTDKLIF
>few|TRDJ1|-|TRDV1
TGTGCTCTTGGGGAACTCGGCCAACAACCTAAACTCATCTTT
CALGELGQQPKLIF
>-|TRDJ1|TRDD3|TRDV1
TGTGCTCTTGGGGAACGTAATGGGGGATACCGGGGCGATAAACTCATCTTT
CALGERNGGYRGDKLIF
>few|TRDJ2|-|TRDV1
TGTGCTCTTGGGGAACCCGTACTAGACTTGACAGCACAACTCTTCTTT
CALGEPVLDLTAQLFF
>medium-sized|TRDJ1|-|TRDV2
TGTGCCTGTGACACGGGCTGGCCAGTAGCCCATACGTTAAACACCGATAAACTCATCTTT
CACDTGWPVAHTLNTDKLIF
>few|TRDJ1|-|TRDV1
TGTGCTCTTGGGGAGCGTCACGGGCCTTCCTACGTACTGGGGGCTTTCCGGCAAACCGTACATAAACTCATCTTT
CALGERHGPSYVLGAFRQTVHKLIF
>few|TRDJ1|TRDD2|TRDV1
TGTGCTCTTGGGGGATCCTTCCTATGGGTGGATACAAAGCTTAGGAGCACCGATAAACTCATCTTT
CALGGSFLWVDTKLRSTDKLIF
>few|TRDJ1|-|TRDV1
TGTGCTCTTGGGGACACCTGGCTCCCTTTACTGGGTCCCGCAAATAAACTCATCTTT
CALGDTWLPLLGPANKLIF
>few|TRDJ1|-|TRDV1
TGTGCTCTTGGGGACCCCTTTCCCGTCACCGATAAACTCATCTTT
CALGDPFPVTDKLIF
>few|TRDJ1|-|TRDV1
TGTGCTCTTGGGGAAGGGAGGGTCCTGGGGAAGTACACCGATAAACTCATCTTT
CALGEGRVLGKYTDKLIF
>-|TRDJ1|-|TRDV1
TGTGCTCTTGGGGAACTTCAGACTAGTACCGATAAACTCATCTTC
CALGELQTSTDKLIF
>few|TRDJ1|TRDD3|TRDV1
TGTGCTCTTGGGGAACAAGTATCCAACGGAGGGGATACTATCGATAAACTCATCTTT
CALGEQVSNGGDTIDKLIF
>few|TRDJ1|TRDD3|TRDV1
TGTGCTCTTGGGACTGCGGAACGTACTGGGGATTACACCGATAAACTCATCTTT
CALGTAERTGDYTDKLIF
>few|TRDJ1|-|TRDV1
TGTGCTCTTGGCCATAGGACGGAATACACGGATAAACTCATCTTT
CALGHRTEYTDKLIF
>-|TRDJ1|TRDD3|TRDV1
TGTGCTCTTGGTGCTTCCTACTGGGGGATACACCTAACCGATAAACTCATCTTT
CALGASYWGIHLTDKLIF
>few|TRDJ1|TRDD3|TRDV1
TGTGCTCTTGGGCCACCCCCCTCTCTACGTGGGGGATATGATGCCGATAAACTCATCTTT
CALGPPPSLRGGYDADKLIF
>few|TRDJ1|-|TRDV1
TGTGCTCTTGGGGACGGGAGCCAAGGGGGTCATTCCTACACCGATAAACTCATCTTT
CALGDGSQGGHSYTDKLIF
>few|TRDJ1|-|TRDV1
TGTGCTCTTGGGGCTACTAGGGGGTACACCGATAAACTCATCTTT
CALGATRGYTDKLIF
>-|TRDJ1|-|TRDV1
TGTGCTCTTGGGGACCCTCTCCCTCCTACGTCCCCTCGGTACACCGATAAACTCATCTTT
CALGDPLPPTSPRYTDKLIF
>few|TRDJ1|TRDD3|TRDV2
TGTGCCTGTGACATGGGAACTGGGGGATACACGGATAAACTCATCTTT
CACDMGTGGYTDKLIF
>few|TRDJ1|TRDD3|TRDV1
TGTGCTCTTGGGGAAGCCTGGGGGATGTTTCGGGGTCCCGATAAACTCATCTTT
CALGEAWGMFRGPDKLIF
>few|TRDJ1|-|TRDV1
TGTGCTCTTGGGGAAGGCCGTACTGACACCGATAAACTCATCTTT
CALGEGRTDTDKLIF
>medium-sized|TRDJ1|TRDD2|TRDV2
TGTGCCTGTGACCCCTCTCGCCTTCCTGAATACGGGGTCGGTAAACTCATCTTT
CACDPSRLPEYGVGKLIF
>few|TRDJ1|-|TRDV1
TGTGCTCTTGGGGAACTAAGGCGAGGGACCGATAAACTCATCTTT
CALGELRRGTDKLIF
>few|TRDJ1|TRDD3|TRDV2
TGTGCCTGTGACACCGAGGGCGGTCCGGGGGATCCCTTACTGTACACCGATAAACTCATCTTT
CACDTEGGPGDPLLYTDKLIF
>-|TRDJ1|TRDD3|TRDV1
TGTGCTCTTGGGAACCGGTTACTGGGGGGCAAATCCACCGATAAACTCATCTTT
CALGNRLLGGKSTDKLIF
>-|TRDJ1|TRDD3|TRDV1
TGTGCTCTTGGGGGCTTCCTACTACTGCGTCTGGGGGATACGGGACCCACCGATAAACTCATCTTT
CALGGFLLLRLGDTGPTDKLIF
>-|TRDJ1|TRDD3|TRDV1
TGTGCTCTTCGATACGAGGGCGGTACTGGGGACACCGATAAACTCATCTTT
CALRYEGGTGDTDKLIF
>-|TRDJ1|-|TRAV29/DV5
TGTGCAGCTGAAGGGGCCTACGGGTGGAACCCCGATAAACTCATCTTT
CAAEGAYGWNPDKLIF
>-|TRDJ1|TRDD3|TRDV1
TGTGCTCTTGGGGAATTATCCGTACTGGGGACCCCGACGACCGATAAACTCATCTTT
CALGELSVLGTPTTDKLIF
>few|TRDJ1|TRDD3|TRDV1
TGTGCTCTTGGGGAGGGCCCTAAGGTGACTGGGGGATCAAGGACCGATAAACTCATCTTT
CALGEGPKVTGGSRTDKLIF
>few|TRDJ1|-|TRDV1
TGTGCTCTTGGGGAAAGTGTGGGGTCCACCGTTAAACTCATCTTT
CALGESVGSTVKLIF
>-|TRDJ1|TRDD3|TRDV1
TGTGCTCTTGGGGGATCTTTCCTGGGGGATACCGATAAACTCATCTTT
CALGGSFLGDTDKLIF
>few|TRDJ1|TRDD3|TRDV1
TGTGCTCTTGGGGAACTGAGCCCGGCCTTCACTGGGGGATACGGGGGGTACACCGATAAACTCATCTTT
CALGELSPAFTGGYGGYTDKLIF
>few|TRDJ4|TRDD3|TRDV2
TGTGCCTTAACTAGCCTTCCGCCGCCAAACTGGGGGATACGCTGGACCCCGATCTTT
CALTSLPPPNWGIRWTPIF
>few|TRDJ1|TRDD3|TRDV1
TGTGCTCTTGGGGAACGGGGACCACTGGGGGATTGGTGGCGGCAGGTACTCATCTTT
CALGERGPLGDWWRQVLIF
>few|TRDJ1|-|TRDV1
TGTGCTCTTGGGGTCCCCTTTCCTCCGTGCGATAAACTCATCTTT
CALGVPFPPCDKLIF
>few|TRDJ1|-|TRDV1
TGTGCTCTTGGGGAACGCTGGCGTACCCCCGATAAACTCATCTTT
CALGERWRTPDKLIF
>-|TRDJ1|TRDD3|TRDV1
TGTGCTCTTGGGGAACTAACTGGGGGATACCTCGCCGATAAACTCATCTTT
CALGELTGGYLADKLIF
>-|TRDJ1|-|TRDV1
TGTGCTCTTGGGCCACGGGGCTACGGGGGTAAACTCATCTTT
CALGPRGYGGKLIF
>-|TRDJ1|TRDD3|TRDV1
TGTGCTCTTGGGGAATGGGATAGGCCCACTGGGGGATACTACTGCACCGATAAACTCATCTTT
CALGEWDRPTGGYYCTDKLIF
>few|TRDJ1|-|TRDV1
TGTGCTCTTGGGGAAGAGGGCCTACGTTGTTCTATGTACACCGATAAACTCATCTTT
CALGEEGLRCSMYTDKLIF
>few|TRDJ1|-|TRDV1
TGTGCTCTTGTCTACCTACCCGGCCCGTACACCGATAAACTCATCTTT
CALVYLPGPYTDKLIF
>few|TRDJ1|TRDD3|TRDV1
TGTGCTCTTGGGCCTAAGGTCCCTACCCACTGGGGGTTGCACACCGATAAACTCATCTTT
CALGPKVPTHWGLHTDKLIF
>few|TRDJ2|-|TRDV1
TGTGCTCTTGGGCCCCCTAAAGATTCAGCACAACTCTTCTTT
CALGPPKDSAQLFF
>-|TRDJ1|-|TRDV1
TGTGCTCTTGGGGTCAACTCCCCCACAACTGGGAGTCTGGATAAACTCATCTTT
CALGVNSPTTGSLDKLIF
>few|TRDJ1|-|TRDV1
TGTGCTCTTGGGGAACTAAGGGGACTAAAACTGTACACCGATAAACTCATCTTT
CALGELRGLKLYTDKLIF
>few|TRDJ1|TRDD3|TRDV1
TGTGCTCTTGGGGAAACCTCCCCCTACGGGGATACGAAGTACACCGATAAACTCATCTTT
CALGETSPYGDTKYTDKLIF
>-|TRDJ1|-|TRDV1
TGTGCTCTTGGGGAACTAGTATTAAACCCGTACACCGATAAACTCATCTTT
CALGELVLNPYTDKLIF